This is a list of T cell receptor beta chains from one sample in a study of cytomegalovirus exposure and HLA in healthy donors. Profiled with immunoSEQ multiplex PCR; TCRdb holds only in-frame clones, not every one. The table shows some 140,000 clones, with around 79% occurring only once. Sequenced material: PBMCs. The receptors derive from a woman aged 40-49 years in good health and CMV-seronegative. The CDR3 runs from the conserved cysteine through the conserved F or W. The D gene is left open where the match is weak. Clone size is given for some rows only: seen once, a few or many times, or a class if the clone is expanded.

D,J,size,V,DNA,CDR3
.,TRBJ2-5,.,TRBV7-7,TGTGCTAGCAGCTTAGAACCAGGTGCCCAAGAGACCCAGTACTTC,CASSLEPGAQETQYF
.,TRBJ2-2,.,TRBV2,TGTGCCAGCACCCTGACTGCCCGGCTATTGAACACCGGGGAGCTGTTTTTT,CASTLTARLLNTGELFF
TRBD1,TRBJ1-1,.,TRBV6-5,TGTGCCAGCAGTTCCCTCGGGACAGGGGTCACTGAAGCTTTCTTT,CASSSLGTGVTEAFF
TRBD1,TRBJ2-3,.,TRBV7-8,TGTGCCAGCAGCTTAACGAGGACAGGGGGCCGGGATACGCAGTATTTT,CASSLTRTGGRDTQYF
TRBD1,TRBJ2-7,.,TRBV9,TGTGCCAGCAGCCGCAGACAGGGGGCTGACGAGCAGTACTTC,CASSRRQGADEQYF
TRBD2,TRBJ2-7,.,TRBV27,TGTGCCAGCAGTCCTCTAGCGGGGGGGCGGAGGTACGAGCAGTACTTC,CASSPLAGGRRYEQYF
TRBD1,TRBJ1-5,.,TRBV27,TGTGCCAGCAGCAGACAGGGATATAGCAATCAGCCCCAGCATTTT,CASSRQGYSNQPQHF
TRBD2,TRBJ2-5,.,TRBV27,TGTGCCAGCAGAAGCTCCGGGACTAGCAGCGGGCCCCAGTACTTC,CASRSSGTSSGPQYF
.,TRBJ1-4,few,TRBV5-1,TGCGCCAGCAGCTTCGCCGGACAGTTTAATGAAAAACTGTTTTTT,CASSFAGQFNEKLFF
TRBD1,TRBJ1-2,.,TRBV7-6,TGTGCCAGCAGCATAGATACCGGGACAGGGGGCTTTGGCTACACCTTC,CASSIDTGTGGFGYTF
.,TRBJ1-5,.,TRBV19,TGTGCCAGTAGTATGGAGCGCAATCAGCCCCAGCATTTT,CASSMERNQPQHF
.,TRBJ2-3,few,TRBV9,TGTGCCAGCAGCGTAGTGGACACATATACGCAGTATTTT,CASSVVDTYTQYF
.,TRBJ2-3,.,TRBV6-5,TGTGCCAGCAGTTACCTTACTTCACCAGATACGCAGTATTTT,CASSYLTSPDTQYF
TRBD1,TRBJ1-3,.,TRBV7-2,TGTGCCAGCAGACAGGGGGGGGTTGGAAACACCATATATTTT,CASRQGGVGNTIYF
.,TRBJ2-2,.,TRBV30,TGTGCCGTAAAAGACTCCGGGGAGCTGTTTTTT,CAVKDSGELFF
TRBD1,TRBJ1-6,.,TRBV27,TGTGCCAGCGGGGCAGGGGGCGCCACCTATAATTCACCCCTCCACTTT,CASGAGGATYNSPLHF
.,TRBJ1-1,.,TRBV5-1,TGCGCCAGCAGCGTTGACAGGTTGAACACTGAAGCTTTCTTT,CASSVDRLNTEAFF
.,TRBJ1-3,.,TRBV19,TGTGCCTCAGGGACATCTCACGGAAACACCATATATTTT,CASGTSHGNTIYF
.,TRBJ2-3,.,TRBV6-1,TGTGCCAGCAGTGGGTCCATACTTGGTACAGATACGCAGTATTTT,CASSGSILGTDTQYF
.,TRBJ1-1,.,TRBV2,TGTGCCAGCAGTTCGGGAAACACTGAAGCTTTCTTT,CASSSGNTEAFF
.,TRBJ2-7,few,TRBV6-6,TGTGCCAGCAGTTACCCTTCCCAAGGGGCCTACGAGCAGTACTTC,CASSYPSQGAYEQYF
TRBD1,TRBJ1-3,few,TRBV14,TGTGCCAGCAGCCAAGAACAGGGGGCAAGAAACACCATATATTTT,CASSQEQGARNTIYF
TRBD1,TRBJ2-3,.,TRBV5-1,TGCGCCAGCAGCTTGAGGGGGACAGTCACAGATACGCAGTATTTT,CASSLRGTVTDTQYF
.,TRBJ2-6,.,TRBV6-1,TGTGCCAGCACCAACGGCAGGGCTGGGGCCAACGTCCTGACTTTC,CASTNGRAGANVLTF
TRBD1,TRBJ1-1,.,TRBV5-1,TGCGCCAGCAGGGGGGGGACAGGGACCACTGAAGCTTTCTTT,CASRGGTGTTEAFF